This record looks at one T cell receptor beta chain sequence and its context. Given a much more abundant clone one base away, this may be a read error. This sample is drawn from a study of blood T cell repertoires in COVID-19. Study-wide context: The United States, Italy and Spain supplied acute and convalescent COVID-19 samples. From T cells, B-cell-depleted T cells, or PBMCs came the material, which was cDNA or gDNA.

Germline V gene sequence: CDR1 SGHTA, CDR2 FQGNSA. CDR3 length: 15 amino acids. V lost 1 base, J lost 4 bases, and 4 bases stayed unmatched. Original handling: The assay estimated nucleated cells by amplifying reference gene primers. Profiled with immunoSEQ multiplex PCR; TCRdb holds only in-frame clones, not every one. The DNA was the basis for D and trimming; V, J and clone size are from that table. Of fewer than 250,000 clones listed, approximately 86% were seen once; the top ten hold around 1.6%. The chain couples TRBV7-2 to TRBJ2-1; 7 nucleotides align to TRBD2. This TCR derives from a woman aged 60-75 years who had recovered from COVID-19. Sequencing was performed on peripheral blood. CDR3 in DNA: TGTGCCAGCAGCTTAGTGGGGGGGAATTACAATGAGCAGTTCTTC. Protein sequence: CASSLVGGNYNEQFF.